These 29 T cell receptor beta chains were sequenced from one sample in a study of blood T cells in healthy people across ages. A second PCR, run for roughly 7 to 11 cycles, used a sample-barcoded 5' primer plus a J-beta primer mix. TCRdb passed the 5' RACE reads through MiXCR, listing each CDR3 protein once. The table records 1 million or so distinct CDR3 sequences, more than 35% of them present only once. The specimen sequenced was blood. All receptors come from a woman aged 60-75 years in good health.

CDR3 nucleotides: TGCGCCAGCAGCGCGGGACAGCCCCCTTACGAGCAGTACTTC. Protein product: CASSAGQPPYEQYF. V usage is TRBV5-1 and J usage is TRBJ2-7, with a tentative D call TRBD1 (7 bases). Trimming stripped 4 bases from V and 4 bases from J, with 15 bases between. CDR3 length: 14 amino acids. The germline gives CDR1 SGHRS, CDR2 YFSETQ.

The chain joins TRBV6-6 to TRBJ1-2; 8 bases are shared with TRBD1. Per the germline V gene, CDR1 is MNHNY and CDR2 is SVGAGI (reference sequence). Trimming cost V 5 bases and J 8 bases; bases outside gene matches: 19. The CDR3 covers 17 residues. In DNA form, the CDR3 reads TGTGCCAGCAGTCCTTACTACCACGGACAGGGAAGGGAAGGCTACACCTTC. It translates to CASSPYYHGQGREGYTF.

The chain recombines TRBV28 with TRBJ1-3; D remains ambiguous. With 3 bases removed from V and 4 bases from J, the gap between germline ends came to 10 bases. The CDR3 sequence is 14 residues long. From germline, CDR1 is MDHEN and CDR2 SYDVKM. The CDR3 DNA is TGTGCCAGCAGTTTTTTGGGATCCGGAAACACCATATATTTT. Amino acid sequence: CASSFLGSGNTIYF. The variable domain in full, completed from reference TRBV28 and TRBJ1-3, reads DVKVTQSSRYLVKRTGEKVFLECVQDMDHENMFWYRQDPGLGLRLIYFSYDVKMKEKGDIPEGYSVSREKKERFSLILESASTNQTSMYLCASSFLGSGNTIYFGEGSWLTVV.

The genes are TRBV7-2 and TRBJ2-4; D gene ambiguous. CDR1 is SGHTA and CDR2 is FQGNSA in the germline V gene. V was shortened by 1 base and J by 2 bases, with 6 bases between the two germline ends. The length of the CDR3 is 14 residues. The CDR3 sequence is CASSLGVTKNIQYF. The CDR3 DNA reads as TGTGCCAGCAGCTTAGGGGTAACCAAAAACATTCAGTACTTC.

This chain connects TRBV6-1 to TRBJ2-7, with TRBD2 as a possible D gene (7 bases). Germline CDR1 and CDR2: MNHNS and SASEGT. V was trimmed by 3 bases and J by 1 base, leaving 16 bases between them. The CDR3 extends over 16 amino acids. The CDR3 sequence is CASSDHWGGASYEQYF. For the CDR3, the DNA is TGTGCCAGCAGTGATCATTGGGGGGGCGCGTCCTACGAGCAGTACTTC.

This clonotype was seen ten or more times. This chain connects TRBV29-1 to TRBJ2-7; D is tentatively TRBD1 or TRBD2 (5 bases each). Trimming left V 6 bases short and J 2 bases short, with 14 bases between. The CDR3 is 13 amino acids. The V gene's germline CDR1 is SQVTM and CDR2 ANQGSEA. CDR3 nucleotide sequence: TGCAGCGTCCAGACCGGGGCCGCCTACGAGCAGTACTTC. Amino acid sequence: CSVQTGAAYEQYF.

The CDR3 DNA reads TGCGCCAGCAGCTTGACGACTAGCGGGAGCTCCTACAATGAGCAGTTCTTC. It is translated as CASSLTTSGSSYNEQFF. The chain has TRBV5-1 and TRBJ2-1; 12 positions match TRBD2. The germline CDR1 and CDR2 sequences are SGHRS and YFSETQ. This CDR3 has 17 amino acids. The V and J ends lost 1 base and 0 bases, in that order; junction bases with no gene match: 2.

This chain joins TRBV7-3 and TRBJ2-5; 7 bases line up with TRBD1. The germline V gene encodes CDR1 SGHTA and CDR2 FQGTGA. The CDR3 is 13 residues long. V gave up 4 bases and J gave up 7 bases; unmatched junction bases: 6. CDR3 region: CASSSQGMGTQYF. Here the CDR3 DNA reads TGTGCCAGCAGCTCACAGGGGATGGGGACCCAGTACTTC.

The chain links TRBV27 to TRBJ2-4; TRBD1 or TRBD2 may be the D gene (5 bases each). The CDR3 runs to 15 residues. Germline V gene data show CDR1 as MNHEY and CDR2 as SMNVEV (reference sequence). V was pared by 6 bases and J by 0 bases, with 12 bases between. The CDR3 nucleotides are TGTGCCAGCAGCTTTGGGGGATTAGCCAAAAACATTCAGTACTTC. Its translation is CASSFGGLAKNIQYF.

This clonotype showed up just a few times. V and J are TRBV7-8 and TRBJ1-2, with a possible D match to TRBD1 (5 bases). The CDR3 has 19 residues. CDR1 is SGHVS, CDR2 FQNEAQ, per germline. V was shortened by 2 bases and J by 4 bases, with 26 bases between the two germline ends. The CDR3 DNA reads TGTGCCAGCAGCTTACGTATGGGCAGGGTCGGGATGTCGGGCTATGGCTACACCTTC. Translated: CASSLRMGRVGMSGYGYTF.

This clonotype was counted a few times. The rearrangement uses TRBV10-3 and TRBJ2-7; possibly TRBD2 for D (6 bases). The CDR3 totals 12 residues. The germline V gene encodes CDR1 ENHRY and CDR2 SYGVKD. Trimming stripped 6 bases from V and 7 bases from J, with 13 bases between. This chain's CDR3 is CAISAAGGEQYF. The CDR3, as DNA: TGTGCCATCAGCGCAGCGGGCGGGGAGCAGTACTTC.

The table lists this clonotype with a count of one. This chain joins TRBV10-3 and TRBJ1-4; 10 bases map to TRBD1. This CDR3 has 18 amino acids. Germline CDR1 ENHRY, CDR2 SYGVKD. V dropped 4 bases and J dropped 3; count of bases not matched to a gene: 11. This CDR3 is CAISATVGQGSSNEKLFF. The CDR3 DNA is TGTGCCATCAGTGCCACCGTGGGACAGGGGTCATCTAATGAAAAACTGTTTTTT.

V gene TRBV28 combines with J gene TRBJ2-7; D is unclear. Trimming took off 3 bases at V and 3 bases at J, with 9 bases between the two ends. Germline CDR1 and CDR2: MDHEN and SYDVKM. CDR3 length: 13 residues. The CDR3 loop is CASSLVGFYEQYF. The CDR3 DNA is TGTGCCAGCAGTTTGGTAGGGTTCTACGAGCAGTACTTC.

The rearrangement links TRBV6-1 to TRBJ1-6; D gene ambiguous. The germline CDR1 and CDR2 sequences are MNHNS and SASEGT. The V end was cut by 8 bases, the J end by 4 bases, with 12 bases between. The CDR3 is made up of 14 amino acids. For the CDR3, the DNA is TGTGCCAGCGACCCCCAGACTTATAATTCACCCCTCCACTTT. The encoded protein is CASDPQTYNSPLHF.

This clonotype was detected a few times. The chain has TRBV6-5 and TRBJ2-1; 14 positions agree with TRBD2. The CDR3 consists of 17 residues. V trimming: 0 bases; J trimming: 9 bases; junction bases outside the gene matches: 7. Germline V CDR1 and CDR2: MNHEY, SVGAGI. CDR3 sequence reads: CASSYSTSGRAATEQFF. The CDR3 DNA sequence: TGTGCCAGCAGTTACTCGACTAGCGGGAGGGCCGCCACTGAGCAGTTCTTC.

The gene calls are TRBV29-1 and TRBJ2-5; D is ambiguous. From germline, CDR1 is SQVTM and CDR2 ANQGSEA. The CDR3 consists of 13 residues. V lost 6 bases and J 2 bases, leaving 13 bases between the germline ends. CDR3 amino acids: CSVDTENQETQYF. The CDR3 nucleotides are TGCAGCGTCGATACAGAGAATCAAGAGACCCAGTACTTC.

The chain recombines TRBV29-1 with TRBJ2-7; possible D gene TRBD1, 6 bases. V was shortened by 4 bases and J by 0 bases, with 10 bases between the two germline ends. The CDR3 is made up of 13 amino acids. Germline CDR1 and CDR2: SQVTM and ANQGSEA. The DNA for the CDR3 is TGCAGCGTTGTCGGGGACAACTCCTACGAGCAGTACTTC. Protein sequence: CSVVGDNSYEQYF.

The genes are TRBV20-1 and TRBJ2-7; TRBD2 matches 12 bases. V lost 6 bases, J lost 6 bases, and 3 bases stayed unmatched. This CDR3 is 12 amino acids long. Germline values: CDR1 DFQATT, CDR2 SNEGSKA (reference sequence). CDR3 DNA sequence: TGCAGTGCCAGGACTAGCGGGACCGAGCAGTACTTC. Amino acid sequence: CSARTSGTEQYF.

This clonotype occurred a few times. This chain links TRBV7-9 with TRBJ2-1, with TRBD2 matching 7 bases. CDR3 size: 16 residues. The V and J ends lost 1 base and 4 bases, in that order; junction bases with no gene match: 7. Germline V gene sequence: CDR1 SEHNR, CDR2 FQNEAQ (reference sequence). The CDR3 spells CASSLEVTSRYNEQFF. DNA of the CDR3: TGTGCCAGCAGCTTAGAAGTGACTAGCAGATACAATGAGCAGTTCTTC.

As for this clonotype: A much larger clone lies one base from this, so it may be a read error. The gene calls are TRBV2 and TRBJ2-1, with 7 bases aligning to TRBD1. The CDR3 runs to 13 residues. Germline V gene lookup returns CDR1 SNHLY and CDR2 FYNNEI. The DNA for the CDR3 is TGTGCCAGCAGGGAAGTACGGGACAGTTTGGAGTTCTTC. This codes for CASREVRDSLEFF.

This clonotype turned up a few times. The chain is built from TRBV12-3 or TRBV12-4 and TRBJ2-1, with a possible D match to TRBD1 (10 bases). Trimming left V 1 base short and J 8 bases short, with 30 bases between. The CDR3 is 20 amino acids. CDR3 sequence: CASSLDRDRGLASGPDEQFF. DNA of the CDR3: TGTGCCAGCAGTTTAGACCGGGACAGGGGACTAGCATCAGGACCGGATGAGCAGTTCTTC.

This clonotype was detected only a few times. The J gene is TRBJ2-7, the V gene TRBV18; 14 bases line up with TRBD2. V lost 3 bases to trimming and J lost 2 bases; unmatched junction nucleotides: 12. The CDR3 runs 19 residues. CDR1 KGHSH and CDR2 LQKENI come from the germline V gene. This chain's CDR3 is CASSPMGTSGSSFPYEQYF. The CDR3 DNA sequence: TGTGCCAGCTCACCTATGGGGACTAGCGGGAGTTCTTTCCCCTACGAGCAGTACTTC.

The chain employs TRBV5-1 and TRBJ1-1; 8 positions match TRBD1. J lost 4 bases, V lost 7 bases, and 6 bases had no gene match. The CDR3 length is 13 residues. Germline V CDR1 and CDR2: SGHRS, YFSETQ. The CDR3: CASGTGGVTEAFF. CDR3 bases: TGCGCCAGCGGTACAGGGGGTGTCACTGAAGCTTTCTTT.

In its sample, this clonotype was seen once. The junction does not match germline at one end; this may be a read error. The chain carries TRBV27 and TRBJ1-6; no clear D. The CDR3 contains 12 residues. The germline V gene has CDR1 MNHEY and CDR2 SMNVEV (reference sequence). The CDR3 reads CASSLLGSPPHF. CDR3 DNA: TGTGCCAGCAGTTTACTGGGTTCACCCCCCCACTTT.

In its sample, this clonotype was seen a few times. The chain uses TRBV11-2 and TRBJ2-7; D assignment may be TRBD1 or TRBD2 (5 bases each). The germline CDR1 and CDR2 sequences are SGHAT and FQNNGV. The CDR3 contains 16 residues. The ends were cut back, 4 bases at V and 3 bases at J, with 19 bases in the middle. The CDR3 region is CASSSKSPGPLYEQYF. CDR3 in DNA: TGTGCCAGCAGCTCCAAATCGCCGGGACCCCTCTACGAGCAGTACTTC.

The chain joins TRBV10-3 to TRBJ2-3, with 9 nucleotides matching TRBD2. The ends lost 6 bases at V and 11 bases at J; junction bases unmatched: 12. This CDR3 is built from 14 residues. CDR1 is ENHRY and CDR2 is SYGVKD in the germline V gene. The CDR3 DNA follows: TGTGCCATCAGGGGGATAGCGGGAGACGGGGAGCAGTATTTT. It is translated as CAIRGIAGDGEQYF.

As regards this clonotype: Just one base apart from a much larger clone, this may be a read error. The chain employs TRBV25-1 and TRBJ2-7; 8 positions agree with TRBD1. The CDR3 is made up of 11 amino acids. CDR1 is MGHDK and CDR2 is SYGVNS in the germline V gene. The CDR3 protein is CAGSHRGEQYF. CDR3 in DNA: TGTGCCGGCAGCCACAGGGGGGAGCAGTACTTC.

The rearrangement links TRBV6-1 to TRBJ1-4; a possible D gene is TRBD1 (6 bases). The CDR3 has 15 residues. Germline V gives CDR1 MNHNS, CDR2 SASEGT. Deletions cut 1 base from V and 4 bases from J, with 10 bases between. In DNA, the CDR3 is TGTGCCAGCAGTGAAGGGACAGTGCATAATGAAAAACTGTTTTTT. Translated, it gives CASSEGTVHNEKLFF.

The chain carries TRBV5-1 and TRBJ2-1; no firm D call. This CDR3 is 13 amino acids long. CDR1 SGHRS and CDR2 YFSETQ come from the germline V gene. V was cut by 5 bases and J by 6 bases, with 12 bases left in between. The CDR3 nucleotides are TGCGCCAGCAGATGGCAGAGCTGCAATGAGCAGTTCTTC. It yields the protein CASRWQSCNEQFF.